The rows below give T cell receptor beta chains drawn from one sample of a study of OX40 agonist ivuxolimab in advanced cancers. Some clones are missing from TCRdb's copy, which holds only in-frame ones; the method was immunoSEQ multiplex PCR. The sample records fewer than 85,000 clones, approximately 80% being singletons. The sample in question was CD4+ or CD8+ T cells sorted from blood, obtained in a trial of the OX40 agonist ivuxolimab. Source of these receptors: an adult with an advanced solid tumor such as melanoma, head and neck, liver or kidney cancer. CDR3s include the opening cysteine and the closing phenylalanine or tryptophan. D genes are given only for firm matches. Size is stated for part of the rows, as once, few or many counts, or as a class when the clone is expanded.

cdr3_aa: CASGTETQETQYF; cdr3_nt: TGCGCCAGCGGCACTGAGACCCAAGAGACCCAGTACTTC; clone_size: -; d_call: -; j_call: TRBJ2-5; v_call: TRBV5-1
cdr3_aa: CASSLGQNYGYTF; cdr3_nt: TGTGCCAGCAGCTTAGGACAGAACTATGGCTACACCTTC; clone_size: -; d_call: -; j_call: TRBJ1-2; v_call: TRBV7-6
cdr3_aa: CSANQPQHF; cdr3_nt: TGCAGTGCGAATCAGCCCCAGCATTTT; clone_size: few; d_call: -; j_call: TRBJ1-5; v_call: TRBV20-1
cdr3_aa: CASSGNGINQPQHF; cdr3_nt: TGTGCCAGCAGTGGAAACGGAATCAATCAGCCCCAGCATTTT; clone_size: -; d_call: -; j_call: TRBJ1-5; v_call: TRBV28
cdr3_aa: CASSFDRAMGEQYF; cdr3_nt: TGTGCCAGCAGCTTTGACAGGGCTATGGGCGAGCAGTACTTC; clone_size: medium-sized; d_call: TRBD1; j_call: TRBJ2-7; v_call: TRBV5-5
cdr3_aa: CASSTRTGGSSYNEQFF; cdr3_nt: TGTGCCAGCAGCACTCGGACAGGGGGCAGCTCCTACAATGAGCAGTTCTTC; clone_size: -; d_call: TRBD1; j_call: TRBJ2-1; v_call: TRBV5-5
cdr3_aa: CASRLAGVNGEQYF; cdr3_nt: TGTGCCAGCAGACTAGCGGGGGTTAATGGCGAGCAGTACTTC; clone_size: -; d_call: TRBD2; j_call: TRBJ2-7; v_call: TRBV5-4
cdr3_aa: CASSRLGTEAAFF; cdr3_nt: TGCGCCAGCAGCCGCCTGGGGACTGAGGCTGCTTTCTTT; clone_size: -; d_call: -; j_call: TRBJ1-1; v_call: TRBV5-1
cdr3_aa: CASTLEGRANTEAFF; cdr3_nt: TGTGCCAGTACCCTAGAGGGGCGGGCGAACACTGAAGCTTTCTTT; clone_size: -; d_call: -; j_call: TRBJ1-1; v_call: TRBV19
cdr3_aa: CASSLGQGSYNEQFF; cdr3_nt: TGCGCCAGCAGCTTGGGTCAGGGCTCCTACAATGAGCAGTTCTTC; clone_size: -; d_call: -; j_call: TRBJ2-1; v_call: TRBV5-1
cdr3_aa: CASSARTSGTQDQFF; cdr3_nt: TGTGCCAGCAGCGCCCGGACTAGCGGGACTCAAGACCAGTTCTTC; clone_size: once; d_call: TRBD2; j_call: TRBJ2-1; v_call: TRBV5-4
cdr3_aa: CAISEGGQAQETQYF; cdr3_nt: TGTGCCATCAGTGAGGGGGGACAGGCTCAAGAGACCCAGTACTTC; clone_size: -; d_call: TRBD1; j_call: TRBJ2-5; v_call: TRBV10-3
cdr3_aa: CASSLDRMNTEAFF; cdr3_nt: TGTGCCAGCAGCTTGGACAGGATGAACACTGAAGCTTTCTTT; clone_size: -; d_call: -; j_call: TRBJ1-1; v_call: TRBV5-4
cdr3_aa: CASSPGVGQGARNEQFF; cdr3_nt: TGTGCCAGCAGCCCCGGAGTGGGACAGGGGGCAAGAAATGAGCAGTTCTTC; clone_size: -; d_call: TRBD1; j_call: TRBJ2-1; v_call: TRBV14
cdr3_aa: CASTPDRVATEAFF; cdr3_nt: TGTGCCAGCACTCCGGACAGAGTGGCCACTGAAGCTTTCTTT; clone_size: -; d_call: -; j_call: TRBJ1-1; v_call: TRBV28
cdr3_aa: CASSEQGQGTYEQYF; cdr3_nt: TGTGCCAGCAGTGAACAGGGACAGGGCACCTACGAGCAGTACTTC; clone_size: -; d_call: TRBD1; j_call: TRBJ2-7; v_call: TRBV2
cdr3_aa: CASSHRGATGYTF; cdr3_nt: TGTGCCAGCAGCCACAGGGGGGCGACTGGCTACACCTTC; clone_size: -; d_call: TRBD1; j_call: TRBJ1-2; v_call: TRBV7-2
cdr3_aa: CASSTRTGGADYGYTF; cdr3_nt: TGTGCCAGCAGCACCCGGACAGGGGGCGCGGACTATGGCTACACCTTC; clone_size: -; d_call: TRBD1; j_call: TRBJ1-2; v_call: TRBV7-2
cdr3_aa: CASSPWPGGSYEQYF; cdr3_nt: TGTGCCAGCTCACCCTGGCCAGGAGGCTCCTACGAGCAGTACTTC; clone_size: few; d_call: -; j_call: TRBJ2-7; v_call: TRBV18
cdr3_aa: CASSLGFSGSSYEQYF; cdr3_nt: TGCGCCAGCAGCTTGGGCTTTAGCGGGAGCTCCTACGAGCAGTACTTC; clone_size: -; d_call: TRBD2; j_call: TRBJ2-7; v_call: TRBV5-1
cdr3_aa: CASRREAGESYNEQFF; cdr3_nt: TGTGCCAGCAGACGGGAAGCGGGAGAGTCCTACAATGAGCAGTTCTTC; clone_size: -; d_call: TRBD2; j_call: TRBJ2-1; v_call: TRBV6-4
cdr3_aa: CASSLGGNNYGYTF; cdr3_nt: TGCGCCAGCAGCTTGGGGGGGAACAATTATGGCTACACCTTC; clone_size: -; d_call: -; j_call: TRBJ1-2; v_call: TRBV5-1
cdr3_aa: CASSSLAGGYNEQFF; cdr3_nt: TGTGCCAGCAGCTCACTAGCGGGGGGCTACAATGAGCAGTTCTTC; clone_size: -; d_call: TRBD2; j_call: TRBJ2-1; v_call: TRBV7-9
cdr3_aa: CASSDDRLGNYGYTF; cdr3_nt: TGTGCCAGCAGTGATGACCGTCTCGGGAACTATGGCTACACCTTC; clone_size: -; d_call: -; j_call: TRBJ1-2; v_call: TRBV25-1
cdr3_aa: CASRKDRGPGNTIYF; cdr3_nt: TGTGCCAGCAGAAAGGACAGGGGGCCAGGAAACACCATATATTTT; clone_size: -; d_call: TRBD1; j_call: TRBJ1-3; v_call: TRBV6-1
cdr3_aa: CASMASGDNSPLHF; cdr3_nt: TGTGCCAGCATGGCTAGCGGAGATAATTCACCCCTCCACTTT; clone_size: -; d_call: -; j_call: TRBJ1-6; v_call: TRBV28
cdr3_aa: CASSPHSDEQYF; cdr3_nt: TGTGCCAGCAGCCCACACTCCGACGAGCAGTACTTC; clone_size: -; d_call: -; j_call: TRBJ2-7; v_call: TRBV7-8